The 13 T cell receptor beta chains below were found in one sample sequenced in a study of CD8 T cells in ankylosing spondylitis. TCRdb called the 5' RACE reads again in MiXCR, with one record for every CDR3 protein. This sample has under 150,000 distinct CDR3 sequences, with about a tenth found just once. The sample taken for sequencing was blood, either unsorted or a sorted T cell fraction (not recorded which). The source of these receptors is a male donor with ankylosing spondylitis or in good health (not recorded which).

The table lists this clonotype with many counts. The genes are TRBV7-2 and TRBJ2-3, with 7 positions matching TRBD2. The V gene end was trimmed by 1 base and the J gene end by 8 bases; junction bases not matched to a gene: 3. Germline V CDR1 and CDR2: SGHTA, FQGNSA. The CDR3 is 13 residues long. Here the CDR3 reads CASSLGTGGTQYF. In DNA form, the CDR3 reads TGTGCCAGCAGCTTAGGGACGGGAGGTACGCAGTATTTT.

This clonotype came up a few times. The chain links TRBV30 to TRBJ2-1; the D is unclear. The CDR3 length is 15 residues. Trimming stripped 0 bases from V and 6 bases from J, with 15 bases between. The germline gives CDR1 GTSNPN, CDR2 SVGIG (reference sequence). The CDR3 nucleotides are TGTGCCTGGAGTGTGGGTGTTCTTACGGGCAATGAGCAGTTCTTC. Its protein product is CAWSVGVLTGNEQFF.

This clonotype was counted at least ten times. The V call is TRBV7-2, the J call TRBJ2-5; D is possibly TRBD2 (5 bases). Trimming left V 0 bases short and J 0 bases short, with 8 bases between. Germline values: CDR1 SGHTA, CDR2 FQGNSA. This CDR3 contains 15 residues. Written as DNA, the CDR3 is TGTGCCAGCAGCTTAGCGGGAGCCAACCAAGAGACCCAGTACTTC. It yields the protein CASSLAGANQETQYF.

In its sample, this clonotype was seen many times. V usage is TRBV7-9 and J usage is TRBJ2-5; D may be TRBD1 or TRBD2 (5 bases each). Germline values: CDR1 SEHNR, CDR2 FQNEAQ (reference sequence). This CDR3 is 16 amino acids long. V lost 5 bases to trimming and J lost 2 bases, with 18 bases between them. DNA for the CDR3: TGTGCCAGCAGCCTCGGGGCCGGGACGCATCAAGAGACCCAGTACTTC. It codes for CASSLGAGTHQETQYF.

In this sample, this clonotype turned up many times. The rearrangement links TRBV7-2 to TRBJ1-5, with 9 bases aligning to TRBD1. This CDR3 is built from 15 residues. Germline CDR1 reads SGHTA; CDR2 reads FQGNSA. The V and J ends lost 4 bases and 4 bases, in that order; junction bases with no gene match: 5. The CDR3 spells CASSSGQGNNQPQHF. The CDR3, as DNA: TGTGCCAGCAGCTCGGGACAGGGCAATAATCAGCCCCAGCATTTT.

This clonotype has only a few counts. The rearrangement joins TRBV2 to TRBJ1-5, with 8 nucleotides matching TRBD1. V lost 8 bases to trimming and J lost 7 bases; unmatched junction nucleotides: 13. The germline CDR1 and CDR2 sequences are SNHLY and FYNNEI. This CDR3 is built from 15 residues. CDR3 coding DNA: TGTGCCAGCGAAAGACAGGGGCTGGTCAGGCAGCCCCAGCATTTT. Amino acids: CASERQGLVRQPQHF.

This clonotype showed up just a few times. CDR3 DNA sequence: TGTGCCAGCAGCCGAAACTCCTACAATGAGCAGTTCTTC. Amino acid sequence: CASSRNSYNEQFF. This chain uses TRBV7-2 with TRBJ2-1; D uncertain. V lost 5 bases to trimming and J lost 0 bases, with 5 bases between them. The CDR3 runs 13 residues. In germline, CDR1 is SGHTA, CDR2 FQGNSA.

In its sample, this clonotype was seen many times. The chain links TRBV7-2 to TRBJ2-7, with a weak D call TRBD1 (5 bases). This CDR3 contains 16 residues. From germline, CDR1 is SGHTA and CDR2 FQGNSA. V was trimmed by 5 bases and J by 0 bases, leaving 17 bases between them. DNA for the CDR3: TGTGCCAGCAGCAGATTATCGTCTGGGGCCTCCTACGAGCAGTACTTC. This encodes CASSRLSSGASYEQYF.

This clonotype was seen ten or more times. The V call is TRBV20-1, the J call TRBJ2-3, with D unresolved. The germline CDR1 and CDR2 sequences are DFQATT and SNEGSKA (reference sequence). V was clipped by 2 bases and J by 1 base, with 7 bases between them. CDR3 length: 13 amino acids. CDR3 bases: TGCAGTGCTAGACAGGACCGCACAGATACGCAGTATTTT. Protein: CSARQDRTDTQYF.

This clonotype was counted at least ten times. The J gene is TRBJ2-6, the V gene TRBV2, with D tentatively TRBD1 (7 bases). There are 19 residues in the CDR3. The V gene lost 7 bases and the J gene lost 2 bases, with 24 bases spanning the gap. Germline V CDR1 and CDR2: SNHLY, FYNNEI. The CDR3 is CASNRLIMEGAPGANVLTF. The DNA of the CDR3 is TGTGCCAGCAACCGCCTTATAATGGAGGGGGCTCCTGGGGCCAACGTCCTGACTTTC. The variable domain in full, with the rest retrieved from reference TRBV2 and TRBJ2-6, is EPEVTQTPSHQVTQMGQEVILRCVPISNHLYFYWYRQILGQKVEFLVSFYNNEISEKSEIFDDQFSVERPDGSNFTLKIRSTKLEDSAMYFCASNRLIMEGAPGANVLTFGAGSRLTVL.

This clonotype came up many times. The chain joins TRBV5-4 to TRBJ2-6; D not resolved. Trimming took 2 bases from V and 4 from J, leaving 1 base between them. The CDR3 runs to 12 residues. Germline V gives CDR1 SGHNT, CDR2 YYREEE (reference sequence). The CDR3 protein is CASSLGANVLTF. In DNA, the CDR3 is TGTGCCAGCAGCTTAGGGGCCAACGTCCTGACTTTC.

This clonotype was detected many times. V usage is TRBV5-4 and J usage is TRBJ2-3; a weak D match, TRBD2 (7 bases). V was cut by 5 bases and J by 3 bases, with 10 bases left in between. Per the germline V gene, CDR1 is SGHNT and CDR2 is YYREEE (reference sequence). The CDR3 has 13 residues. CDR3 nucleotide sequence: TGTGCCAGCAGGGGGGGGCATACAGATACGCAGTATTTT. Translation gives CASRGGHTDTQYF. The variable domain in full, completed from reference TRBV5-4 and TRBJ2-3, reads ETGVTQSPTHLIKTRGQQVTLRCSSQSGHNTVSWYQQALGQGPQFIFQYYREEENGRGNFPPRFSGLQFPNYSSELNVNALELDDSALYLCASRGGHTDTQYFGPGTRLTVL.

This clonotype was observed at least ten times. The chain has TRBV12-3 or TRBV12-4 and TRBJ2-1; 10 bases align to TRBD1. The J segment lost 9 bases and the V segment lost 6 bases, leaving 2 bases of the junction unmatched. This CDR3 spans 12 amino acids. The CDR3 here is CASRTGGLEQFF. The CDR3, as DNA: TGTGCCAGCAGGACAGGGGGCCTTGAGCAGTTCTTC.